This T cell receptor beta chain appears in the sequencing data of a study of T cells in Graves' hyperthyroidism and ophthalmopathy. Study outcomes and limitations: Blood also showed most of the thyroid clonotypes that were expanded above 0.001.

This clonotype appeared a few times. Its matching antigen is unknown. Researchers amplified the TCR beta CDR3 regions from RNA transcripts. HTBI primers were the set used in a first-round RT-PCR of the TCR CDR3. Via MiXCR, TCRdb re-called the multiplex PCR reads, giving one row per CDR3 protein. The sample has more than 500,000 distinct CDR3 sequences, around 15% seen once. The sequenced material came from blood. This clonotype was obtained from a woman aged 40 to 49 with Graves' ophthalmopathy.

The CDR3 here is CSVGVVSWGREAFF. In DNA form, the CDR3 reads TGCAGCGTTGGAGTAGTTTCTTGGGGCAGGGAAGCTTTCTTT. V and J are TRBV29-1 and TRBJ1-1; D is possibly TRBD1 (5 bases). CDR1 and CDR2 (germline): SQVTM, ANQGSEA. CDR3 length equals 14 residues. V gave up 4 bases and J gave up 8 bases, with 20 bases separating them.